One TCR beta chain is described in this entry. V was pared by 4 bases and J by 2 bases, with 9 bases between. The germline V gene has CDR1 MNHEY and CDR2 SMNVEV (reference sequence). This CDR3 comprises 14 residues. Authors' processing steps: Amplification of reference gene primers provided the estimated nucleated cell counts. Produced via immunoSEQ multiplex PCR; TCRdb's table is partial and in-frame only. V and J calls and clone size follow that table, whereas D and trimming were derived from the DNA. The sample carries about 90,000 clones, about 87% recorded once. The data belong to a study of blood T cell repertoires in COVID-19. Whole-study context: Some COVID-19 samples were acute and others convalescent; all came from the United States, Italy and Spain. Sources were T cells, B-cell-depleted T cells, or PBMCs; the material itself was cDNA or gDNA.

Sequenced: peripheral blood. The sequence was obtained from a human donor in a cohort sampled during active COVID-19. The gene calls are TRBV27 and TRBJ1-3; D is possibly TRBD1 (6 bases). The CDR3 DNA is TGTGCCAGCAGTTCACAGGGCACTGGAAACACCATATATTTT. Its translation: CASSSQGTGNTIYF.